This record covers a single T cell receptor (beta chain). Its antigen is as yet unknown. Every bit of the isolated RNA underwent reverse transcription, so sequencing read expressed TCRB transcripts. Profiling relied on immunoSEQ multiplex PCR, and the TCRdb table lists in-frame clones only, not all of them. The sample lists 250,000 to 300,000 clones, 20% to 25% occurring once. This sample was included in a study of beta chain features in type 1 diabetes. Turning to the study itself: Cell yields, gender and age were similar in healthy donors and patients. The study, taken as a whole, reports: There was a moderate but significant shortening of TCRB CDR3s in all four CD4+ subsets of Type 1 diabetes patients. Naive, central memory and Treg TCRB repertoires appeared more alike in patients than in healthy donors. For type 1 diabetes patients, VDJ junctions showed fewer insertions and more deletions. Researchers could not determine here whether HLA type influences TCRB rearrangement.

Germline lookup yields CDR1 SGHRS and CDR2 YFSETQ. The V gene lost 0 bases and the J gene lost 1 base, with 9 bases spanning the gap. The CDR3 runs to 15 residues. The TCR sequence derives from a woman in her 30s with type 1 diabetes. The chain has TRBV5-1 and TRBJ2-3; D is possibly TRBD2 (5 bases). Sequencing was done on a sample of naive CD4+ T cells from blood. CDR3 DNA: TGCGCCAGCAGCTTGGAGCTAGCCCGCACAGATACGCAGTATTTT. Amino acids: CASSLELARTDTQYF.